The source of this TCR beta chain is a study of blood T cell repertoires in COVID-19. Study background: Collection of acute and convalescent COVID-19 samples took place in the United States, Italy and Spain. T cells, B-cell-depleted T cells, or PBMCs supplied cDNA or gDNA.

The CDR3 sequence is 16 residues long. V lost 2 bases to trimming and J lost 2 bases; unmatched junction nucleotides: 6. Germline CDR1 reads SGDLS; CDR2 reads YYNGEE. In the authors' methods: It was from reference gene primer amplification that nucleated cell counts were estimated. Profiled with immunoSEQ multiplex PCR; TCRdb holds only in-frame clones, not every one. The DNA was the basis for D and trimming; V, J and clone size are from that table. In the table there are some 180,000 clones, approximately 90% of which are singletons. The genes are TRBV9 and TRBJ2-3; 9 nucleotides match TRBD1. The source is a man in his fifties or sixties who had recovered from COVID-19. The sample consisted of peripheral blood. The CDR3 spells CASSVWDRASTDTQYF. The CDR3 DNA follows: TGTGCCAGCAGCGTTTGGGACAGGGCCTCCACAGATACGCAGTATTTT.